A single sample gave rise to the 22 T cell receptor beta chains below, sequenced in a study of siplizumab effects on memory and regulatory T cells. Some clones are missing from TCRdb's copy, which holds only in-frame ones; the method was immunoSEQ multiplex PCR. The sample carries tens of thousands of clones, around 96% recorded once. Sequenced sample: naive CD8+ T cells sorted from blood. These receptors were collected from a human donor in good health.

V is TRBV4-3 and J is TRBJ2-5, with TRBD2 matching over 7 bases. The CDR3 spans 17 residues. The V segment lost 0 bases and the J segment 0 bases; nucleotides outside the gene matches: 7. Germline V gene lookup returns CDR1 LGHNA and CDR2 YSLEER. The CDR3 bases are TGCGCCAGCAGCCAAGATTGGCTAGCGGTTAACCAAGAGACCCAGTACTTC. This translates into CASSQDWLAVNQETQYF.

The rearrangement joins TRBV7-9 to TRBJ1-2, with 7 bases aligning to TRBD1. This CDR3 spans 14 amino acids. Unmatched junction bases numbered 5, after V lost 1 base and J lost 6 bases. CDR1 is SEHNR, CDR2 FQNEAQ, per germline (reference sequence). Here the CDR3 DNA reads TGTGCCAGCAGCTTAGTAGGGGGCGGGAATGGCTACACCTTC. It yields the protein CASSLVGGGNGYTF.

The chain combines TRBV7-9 with TRBJ1-3, with D possibly TRBD1 on 5 matching bases. The germline CDR1 and CDR2 sequences are SEHNR and FQNEAQ (reference sequence). This CDR3 is built from 14 residues. Deletions cut 5 bases from V and 7 bases from J, with 15 bases between. CDR3 region: CASSRPEGPNTIYF. The DNA of the CDR3 is TGTGCCAGCAGCCGACCTGAGGGGCCCAACACCATATATTTT.

V usage is TRBV2 and J usage is TRBJ1-2; 10 nucleotides match TRBD1. Germline-derived CDR1 and CDR2 are SNHLY and FYNNEI. This CDR3 region has 14 residues. The V gene end was trimmed by 5 bases and the J gene end by 5 bases; junction bases not matched to a gene: 5. The CDR3 here is CASSQPGQGYGYTF. The CDR3 coding sequence is TGTGCCAGCAGTCAACCGGGACAGGGGTATGGCTACACCTTC.

The gene calls are TRBV10-3 and TRBJ1-6; unclear D gene. V lost 3 bases to trimming and J lost 7 bases, with 7 bases between them. Germline CDR1 reads ENHRY; CDR2 reads SYGVKD. The CDR3 extends over 13 amino acids. CDR3 nucleotides: TGTGCCATCAGTGATACGGTAAATTCACCCCTCCACTTT. This encodes CAISDTVNSPLHF.

The CDR3 reads CASSIGVNTEAFF. CDR3 nucleotide sequence: TGTGCCAGCAGTATCGGGGTGAACACTGAAGCTTTCTTT. This chain joins TRBV2 and TRBJ1-1, with no clear D. Looked up from germline, CDR1 is SNHLY and CDR2 is FYNNEI. V was clipped by 5 bases and J by 0 bases, with 7 bases between them. The CDR3 totals 13 residues.

The chain employs TRBV9 and TRBJ2-2, with TRBD1 identical over 9 bases. V shed 3 bases, J shed 7 bases, and the junction held 4 bases outside the gene matches. CDR1 and CDR2 from the germline V gene are SGDLS and YYNGEE. This CDR3 comprises 14 residues. The CDR3 protein is CASSAQGAGGELFF. In DNA form, the CDR3 reads TGTGCCAGCAGCGCACAGGGGGCCGGCGGGGAGCTGTTTTTT.

The chain carries TRBV7-9 and TRBJ2-1, with 7 bases fitting TRBD2. The CDR3 contains 17 residues. Germline V gene sequence: CDR1 SEHNR, CDR2 FQNEAQ (reference sequence). The J segment lost 4 bases and the V segment lost 0 bases, leaving 9 bases of the junction unmatched. The CDR3 spells CASSLAGPGGLYNEQFF. The CDR3 DNA follows: TGTGCCAGCAGCTTAGCCGGGCCGGGGGGACTATACAATGAGCAGTTCTTC.

The genes are TRBV6-9 and TRBJ1-6, with D unclear. The V gene's germline CDR1 is MNHGY and CDR2 SVAAGI. Trimming removed 3 bases at V and 6 bases at J, with 12 bases between. This CDR3 contains 15 residues. For the CDR3, the DNA is TGTGCCAGCAGTTACGGCAGCGAAGCTAATTCACCCCTCCACTTT. Protein: CASSYGSEANSPLHF.

The gene calls are TRBV15 and TRBJ2-5; 7 nucleotides agree with TRBD1. This CDR3 comprises 16 residues. The V and J ends lost 5 bases and 1 base, in that order; junction bases with no gene match: 10. CDR1 is LNHNV, CDR2 YYDKDF, per germline (reference sequence). CDR3: CATSSLGQEPQETQYF. In DNA form, the CDR3 reads TGTGCCACCAGCTCTCTCGGACAGGAGCCCCAAGAGACCCAGTACTTC.

The chain combines TRBV19 with TRBJ1-1; TRBD1 matches at 10 bases. After removal of 0 bases from V and 2 bases from J, the junction contained 6 bases not matched to a gene. The germline V gene encodes CDR1 LNHDA and CDR2 SQIVND (reference sequence). The CDR3 is made up of 17 amino acids. CDR3 protein: CASSIDAGTGDNTEAFF. DNA for the CDR3: TGTGCCAGTAGTATAGACGCCGGGACAGGGGATAACACTGAAGCTTTCTTT.

This chain links TRBV5-6 with TRBJ1-2; TRBD1 might be the D (5 bases). V was pared by 1 base and J by 2 bases, with 12 bases between. Per germline, CDR1 SGHDT and CDR2 YYEEEE. The CDR3 covers 15 residues. CDR3 protein: CASSLNWDSNYGYTF. CDR3 in DNA: TGTGCCAGCAGCTTGAATTGGGACTCAAACTATGGCTACACCTTC.

The rearrangement uses TRBV4-2 and TRBJ2-3, with D perhaps TRBD2 (7 bases). Deletions cut 4 bases from V and 2 bases from J, with 13 bases between. The CDR3 runs 15 residues. Germline CDR1 is LGHNA and CDR2 is YNFKEQ. In DNA, the CDR3 is TGTGCCAGCAGCCCTTGGGGGGGGGCCACAGATACGCAGTATTTT. Translated: CASSPWGGATDTQYF.

The chain joins TRBV4-1 to TRBJ1-1; TRBD1 matches at 7 bases. CDR1 MGHRA and CDR2 YSYEKL come from the germline V gene. Germline trimming cut 5 bases from V and 6 bases from J; bases unmatched to any gene: 15. CDR3 length equals 16 residues. The CDR3 bases are TGCGCCAGCAGCGAGAGTTTACAGGGGTTTAGGGCTGAAGCTTTCTTT. Amino acids: CASSESLQGFRAEAFF.

V and J are TRBV5-5 and TRBJ2-7; the D is unclear. From germline, CDR1 is SGHKS and CDR2 YYEKEE (reference sequence). V gave up 4 bases and J gave up 0 bases, with 8 bases separating them. CDR3 length: 13 residues. The CDR3 region is CASSASGSYEQYF. CDR3 coding DNA: TGTGCCAGCAGCGCAAGTGGCTCCTACGAGCAGTACTTC.

The rearrangement uses TRBV10-3 and TRBJ2-3; weak D call: TRBD2 (5 bases). The CDR3 has 16 residues. In germline, CDR1 is ENHRY, CDR2 SYGVKD. V shed 3 bases and J shed 8 bases, with 21 bases lying between them. The CDR3 DNA sequence: TGTGCCATCAGTGACCCGACTACGCCTAGAGGTGGTACGCAGTATTTT. This gives the protein CAISDPTTPRGGTQYF.

The genes are TRBV18 and TRBJ1-5; 9 nucleotides match TRBD1. V was clipped by 6 bases and J by 7 bases; unmatched bases: 10. The germline V gene encodes CDR1 KGHSH and CDR2 LQKENI. The CDR3 runs 15 residues. The CDR3 sequence: CASSSGTGPSQPQHF. CDR3 in DNA: TGTGCCAGCTCTTCGGGGACAGGGCCCTCCCAGCCCCAGCATTTT.

The genes are TRBV4-1 and TRBJ2-7; maybe TRBD2 (5 bases). This CDR3 is built from 17 residues. Trimming took off 0 bases at V and 0 bases at J, with 15 bases between the two ends. Per the germline V gene, CDR1 is MGHRA and CDR2 is YSYEKL. In DNA, the CDR3 is TGCGCCAGCAGCCAAGATAATTCGGGGATCAGCTCCTACGAGCAGTACTTC. Protein sequence: CASSQDNSGISSYEQYF.

This chain links TRBV19 with TRBJ2-2; 7 bases are a match to TRBD1. Trimming at V came to 1 base and at J to 2 bases, leaving 7 bases not matched to a gene. Germline lookup yields CDR1 LNHDA and CDR2 SQIVND (reference sequence). The CDR3 extends over 17 amino acids. CDR3 loop: CASSIVYGTANTGELFF. The CDR3 DNA is TGTGCCAGTAGTATAGTGTACGGGACAGCCAACACCGGGGAGCTGTTTTTT.

The chain is built from TRBV15 and TRBJ1-2, with 8 positions matching TRBD1. Germline CDR1 is LNHNV and CDR2 is YYDKDF (reference sequence). V lost 3 bases and J lost 4; bases outside the gene matches: 4. This CDR3 is built from 14 residues. CDR3 nucleotide sequence: TGTGCCACCAGCAGTTTGACAGGGGTCTATGGCTACACCTTC. Translation gives CATSSLTGVYGYTF.

The genes are TRBV9 and TRBJ1-4; D gene ambiguous. CDR1 is SGDLS, CDR2 YYNGEE, per germline. This CDR3 is built from 15 residues. Trimming pared 0 bases from V and 8 bases from J, leaving 14 bases between. The DNA of the CDR3 is TGTGCCAGCAGCGTAGAGGATAACTACGGGGAAAAACTGTTTTTT. It yields the protein CASSVEDNYGEKLFF.

The chain links TRBV19 to TRBJ1-5; 7 bases map to TRBD1. Germline assignment: CDR1 LNHDA and CDR2 SQIVND (reference sequence). The CDR3 is 15 amino acids. Losses at the gene ends were 7 bases for V and 5 bases for J; bases not matched to a gene: 11. CDR3 nucleotide sequence: TGTGCCAGTACCATGACAGGGAATGGGTATCAGCCCCAGCATTTT. Translated: CASTMTGNGYQPQHF.